These 9 T cell receptor beta chains originate from one sample sequenced in a study of blood T cell repertoires in COVID-19. Clones were sequenced by immunoSEQ multiplex PCR, and TCRdb holds only the in-frame ones, with some missing. This table holds 350,000 or so clones, roughly 88% found once. The sequenced material came from peripheral blood. The receptors derive from a woman under 40 with COVID-19, enrolled during active disease.

The chain links TRBV7-6 to TRBJ1-2; D is perhaps TRBD1 (6 bases). Looked up from germline, CDR1 is SGHVS and CDR2 is FNYEAQ. The CDR3 runs to 16 residues. Between the trimmed V and J ends, which lost 4 bases and 4 bases, there was a span of 19 bases. CDR3 in DNA: TGTGCCAGCAGCTCGTACAGGGAAGTAGGCGGCTATGGCTACACCTTC. Its translation: CASSSYREVGGYGYTF.

The J gene is TRBJ1-6, the V gene TRBV5-5; D uncertain. V was clipped by 3 bases and J by 0 bases, with 7 bases between them. Germline values: CDR1 SGHKS, CDR2 YYEKEE (reference sequence). The CDR3 runs to 15 residues. The CDR3 nucleotides are TGTGCCAGCAGCTCTCTGAGCTCCTATAATTCACCCCTCCACTTT. Amino acids: CASSSLSSYNSPLHF.

The chain uses TRBV12-1 and TRBJ1-2; TRBD1 is the table's D call and was not checked against the DNA. TRBV12-1 counts as a pseudogene. The CDR3 loop spans 14 amino acids. The CDR3 sequence is CASSPRDREDGYTF. Here the CDR3 DNA reads TGTGCCAGCAGCCCCCGGGACAGGGAGGATGGCTACACCTTC.

The chain links TRBV7-9 to TRBJ1-5; D might be TRBD1 (6 bases). Germline CDR1 reads SEHNR; CDR2 reads FQNEAQ (reference sequence). The CDR3 has 16 amino acids. V was shortened by 4 bases and J by 0 bases, with 13 bases between the two germline ends. This CDR3 reads CASSSTGSLSNQPQHF. CDR3 nucleotide sequence: TGTGCCAGCAGCTCTACAGGGTCCCTTAGCAATCAGCCCCAGCATTTT.

This chain connects TRBV4-1 to TRBJ1-2; D possibly corresponds to TRBD1 (6 bases). CDR3 length: 15 residues. Germline CDR1 and CDR2: MGHRA and YSYEKL. Trimming shortened V by 1 base and J by 5 bases, and 14 bases separated the two germline ends. CDR3 DNA sequence: TGCGCCAGCAGCCAAGTTATGGGACATGTTTATGGCTACACCTTC. This codes for CASSQVMGHVYGYTF.

This chain uses TRBV4-1 with TRBJ1-2; D is ambiguous. Germline CDR1 is MGHRA and CDR2 is YSYEKL. The V end was cut by 4 bases, the J end by 8 bases, with 23 bases between. CDR3 length equals 16 residues. CDR3 sequence reads: CASSPLDPPGKRGYTF. CDR3 sequence (DNA): TGCGCCAGCAGCCCCCTGGACCCACCGGGGAAGAGAGGCTACACCTTC.

The rearrangement uses TRBV2 and TRBJ1-2; 7 nucleotides agree with TRBD1. Germline trimming cut 2 bases from V and 5 bases from J; bases unmatched to any gene: 8. Germline lookup yields CDR1 SNHLY and CDR2 FYNNEI. CDR3 size: 15 residues. CDR3 bases: TGTGCCAGCAGTGAAAAGGAGGGGGCTATTTATGGCTACACCTTC. It is translated as CASSEKEGAIYGYTF.

This clone appeared a single time. The V gene is TRBV5-4, the J gene TRBJ2-1, with 8 bases aligning to TRBD2. CDR3 length: 14 amino acids. Unmatched junction bases numbered 8, after V lost 3 bases and J lost 9 bases. Per germline, CDR1 SGHNT and CDR2 YYREEE (reference sequence). CDR3 DNA sequence: TGTGCCAGCAGCTCTGGGACTAGTTTGCCTGAGCAGTTCTTC. The encoded protein is CASSSGTSLPEQFF.

This clone has a handful of counts. The V and J genes are TRBV27 and TRBJ2-7; D gene uncertain. The germline V gene has CDR1 MNHEY and CDR2 SMNVEV (reference sequence). The CDR3 spans 12 residues. Trimming removed 10 bases from V and 2 bases from J, with 12 bases in between. In nucleotides, the CDR3 is TGTGCCACAAAACCCTCGGCCTACGAGCAGTACTTC. Translating gives CATKPSAYEQYF.